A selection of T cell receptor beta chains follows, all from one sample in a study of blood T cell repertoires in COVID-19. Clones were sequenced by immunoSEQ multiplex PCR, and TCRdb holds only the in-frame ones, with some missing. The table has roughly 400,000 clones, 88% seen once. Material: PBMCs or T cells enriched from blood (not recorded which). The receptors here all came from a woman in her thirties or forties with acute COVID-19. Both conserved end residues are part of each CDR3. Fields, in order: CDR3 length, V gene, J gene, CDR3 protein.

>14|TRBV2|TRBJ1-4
CASSGTGDNEKLFF
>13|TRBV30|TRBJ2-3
CVVRAGGTDTQYF
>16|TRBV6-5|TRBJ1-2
CASSYRPGQGASGYTF
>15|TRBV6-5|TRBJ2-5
CASNRGAESAETQYF
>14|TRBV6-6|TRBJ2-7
CATLVKDSNYEQYF
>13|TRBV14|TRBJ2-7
CASSQAGTYEQYF
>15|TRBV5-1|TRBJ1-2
CASSLIGGVNYGYTF
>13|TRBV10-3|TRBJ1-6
CAIRREGGSPLHF
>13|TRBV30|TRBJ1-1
CAWSAGFGTEAFF
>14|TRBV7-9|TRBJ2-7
CASSGQAGTYEQYF
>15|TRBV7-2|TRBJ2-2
CASSQKGQITGELFF
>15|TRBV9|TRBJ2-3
CASSLRGQATDTQYF
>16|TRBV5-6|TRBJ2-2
CASSLVGRENTGELFF
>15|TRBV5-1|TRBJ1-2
CASSPQPQGNYGYTF
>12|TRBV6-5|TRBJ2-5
CARNRVRETQYF
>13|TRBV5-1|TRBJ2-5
CASSQVAEETQYF
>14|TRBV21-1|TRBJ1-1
CASNTMGAGTEAFF
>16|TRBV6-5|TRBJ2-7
CASSSTRTGGSYEQYF
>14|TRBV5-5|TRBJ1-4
CASSRVGSPEKLFF
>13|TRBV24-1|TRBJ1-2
CATSPGTSGGYTF
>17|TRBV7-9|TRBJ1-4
CASSLGTGRTTNEKLFF
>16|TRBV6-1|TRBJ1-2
CASSDLPGQGVYGYTF
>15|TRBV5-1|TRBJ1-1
CASSLGSQGNTEAFF
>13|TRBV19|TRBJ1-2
CASSIVRGDGYTF
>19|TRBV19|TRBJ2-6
CASSIGLWTGGSGANVLTF
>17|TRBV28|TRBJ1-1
CASSRTGYNSANTEAFF
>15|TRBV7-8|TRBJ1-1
CASSSLSREDTEAFF
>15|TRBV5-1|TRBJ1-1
CASGGTGRLNTEAFF
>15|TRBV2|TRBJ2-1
CASSTTGLGYNEQFF
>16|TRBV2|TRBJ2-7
CASTGLAGPASDEQYF
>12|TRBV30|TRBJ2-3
CAWTPGTDTQYF
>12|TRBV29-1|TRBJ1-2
CSVEDSDRGYTF
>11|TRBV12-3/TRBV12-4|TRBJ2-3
CASSGPDTQYF
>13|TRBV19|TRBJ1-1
CATCYRGLTEAFF
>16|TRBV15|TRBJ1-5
CATSRAPVAGDQPQHF
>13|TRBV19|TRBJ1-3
CASSTGFGNTIYF
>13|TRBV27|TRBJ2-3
CASSSTGPDTQYF
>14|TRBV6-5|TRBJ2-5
CATLPGLGVETQYF
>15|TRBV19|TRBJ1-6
CASSIDRGGGSPLHF
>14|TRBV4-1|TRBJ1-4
CASSLTGNNEKLFF
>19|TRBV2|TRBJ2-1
CASSDGTGVHPSSYNEQFF
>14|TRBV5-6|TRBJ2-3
CASSFLQGQDTQYF
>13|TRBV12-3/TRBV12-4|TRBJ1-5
CASRTGVEQPQHF